This entry lists 22 T cell receptor beta chains sequenced from one sample in a study of shared T cell receptors in the human thymus. Using immunoSEQ multiplex PCR, the repertoire was profiled, and TCRdb retains in-frame clones only, with some absent. This sample yields roughly 550,000 clones, of which about four fifths are seen a single time; around 0.013% belongs to the top ten. In addition, the sample was reused for a study of human thymus T cells.

Sequenced: thymocytes. The origin of the receptors is a boy in the first two years of life with a congenital heart defect.

The V gene is TRBV6-5, the J gene TRBJ2-5, with 9 bases aligning to TRBD1. The DNA end is more similar to TRBJ2-7, so the J call may be wrong. The germline gives CDR1 MNHEY, CDR2 SVGAGI. CDR3 length: 16 residues. CDR3 in amino acids: CASSFHSGTGYYEQYF. The CDR3 DNA sequence: TGTGCCAGCAGTTTTCACTCCGGGACAGGGTACTACGAGCAGTACTTC.

The V call is TRBV28, the J call TRBJ1-5; tentatively, D is TRBD1 (5 bases). This CDR3 comprises 20 residues. V dropped 0 bases and J dropped 2 bases, with 23 bases sitting between them. Germline V gene data show CDR1 as MDHEN and CDR2 as SYDVKM. The CDR3 here is CASSLCRRDSSLGGNQPQHF. CDR3 nucleotides: TGTGCCAGCAGTTTATGTAGGAGGGACTCATCCCTGGGGGGCAATCAGCCCCAGCATTTT.

Here the CDR3 DNA reads TGTGCCAGCAGCCCGTTAACGGGAGGTGTGGATGAGCAGTTCTTC. Translated, it gives CASSPLTGGVDEQFF. The chain has TRBV21-1 and TRBJ2-1; TRBD2, the table's D call, was not compared with the DNA. TRBV21-1 is annotated as a pseudogene. The CDR3 is 15 residues long.

On this clone: Other DNA sequences in this sample translate to the same CDR3. V is TRBV28 and J is TRBJ2-7, with 8 bases lining up with TRBD2. The CDR3 totals 15 residues. The germline V gene encodes CDR1 MDHEN and CDR2 SYDVKM. Trimming removed 6 bases from V and 1 base from J; junction bases left unmatched: 8. The CDR3 sequence is CASSPRSGRSYEQYF. CDR3 nucleotides: TGTGCCAGCAGCCCGAGGAGCGGGAGATCCTACGAGCAGTACTTC.

To note about this clone: Additional DNA sequences in this sample encode the identical CDR3. The rearrangement uses TRBV7-9 and TRBJ1-1, with D perhaps matching TRBD1 (6 bases). V shed 7 bases and J shed 1 base, with 13 bases lying between them. The germline V gene has CDR1 SEHNR and CDR2 FQNEAQ (reference sequence). CDR3 length: 14 amino acids. The CDR3 loop reads CASTSRGQNTEAFF. CDR3 sequence (DNA): TGTGCCAGCACCTCCCGGGGACAGAACACTGAAGCTTTCTTT.

The V call is TRBV5-1, the J call TRBJ1-3, with D uncertain. V lost 4 bases, J lost 2 bases, and 13 bases lay in between. The CDR3 extends over 15 amino acids. Germline V gene data show CDR1 as SGHRS and CDR2 as YFSETQ. The CDR3 region has the DNA TGCGCCAGCAGCCCCTACAGAGCCCCTGGAAACACCATATATTTT. Protein sequence: CASSPYRAPGNTIYF. Complete variable domain (other parts from reference TRBV5-1 and TRBJ1-3): KAGVTQTPRYLIKTRGQQVTLSCSPISGHRSVSWYQQTPGQGLQFLFEYFSETQRNKGNFPGRFSGRQFSNSRSEMNVSTLELGDSALYLCASSPYRAPGNTIYFGEGSWLTVV.

This clone has a handful of counts. This chain uses TRBV4-3 with TRBJ2-5, with TRBD2 as a possible D gene (7 bases). The V gene lost 0 bases and the J gene lost 7 bases, with 18 bases spanning the gap. The germline V gene has CDR1 LGHNA and CDR2 YSLEER. The CDR3 extends over 16 amino acids. CDR3 loop: CASSQEPGGGLGTQYF. CDR3 nucleotides: TGCGCCAGCAGCCAAGAACCCGGCGGGGGCCTGGGGACCCAGTACTTC.

The CDR3 sequence: CASSWTSGREPYEQYF. The CDR3 bases are TGTGCCAGCTCATGGACTAGCGGGAGAGAACCCTACGAGCAGTACTTC. J is TRBJ2-7 and V is TRBV18; 13 bases line up with TRBD2. V shed 5 bases, J shed 2 bases, and the junction held 6 bases outside the gene matches. Germline CDR1 is KGHSH and CDR2 is LQKENI. The CDR3 extends over 16 amino acids. The variable domain in full, with the rest retrieved from reference TRBV18 and TRBJ2-7, is NAGVMQNPRHLVRRRGQEARLRCSPMKGHSHVYWYRQLPEEGLKFMVYLQKENIIDESGMPKERFSAEFPKEGPSILRIQQVVRGDSAAYFCASSWTSGREPYEQYFGPGTRLTVT.

The J gene is TRBJ2-7, the V gene TRBV30; D call uncertain. Trimming left V 0 bases short and J 7 bases short, with 7 bases between. The CDR3 spans 11 residues. CDR1 GTSNPN and CDR2 SVGIG come from the germline V gene (reference sequence). In DNA, the CDR3 is TGTGCCTGGAGTGTATTAAAAGAGCAGTACTTC. Amino acid sequence: CAWSVLKEQYF.

The J gene is TRBJ1-3, the V gene TRBV27; the match to TRBD1 covers 8 bases. This CDR3 is built from 16 residues. Germline loops: CDR1 MNHEY, CDR2 SMNVEV (reference sequence). V lost 5 bases to trimming and J lost 1 base; unmatched junction nucleotides: 7. This chain's CDR3 is CASSPGQGRSGNTIYF. The CDR3 DNA is TGTGCCAGCAGTCCCGGACAGGGAAGGTCTGGAAACACCATATATTTT.

V is TRBV29-1 and J is TRBJ2-3; TRBD2 aligns across 10 bases. Per the germline V gene, CDR1 is SQVTM and CDR2 is ANQGSEA. The junction had 18 bases not matched to a gene; V was cut back by 7 bases and J by 5 bases. The CDR3 covers 17 residues. For the CDR3, the DNA is TGCAGCGCTGACCTCTGGGGAAGCGGGAGGGCCGGAGATACGCAGTATTTT. Translating it yields CSADLWGSGRAGDTQYF.

This chain joins TRBV13 and TRBJ2-2, with TRBD2 matching 11 bases. CDR1 PRHDT and CDR2 FYEKMQ come from the germline V gene (reference sequence). After removal of 5 bases from V and 4 bases from J, the junction contained 9 bases not matched to a gene. There are 17 residues in the CDR3. CDR3 loop: CASSLSGGLAGTGELFF. CDR3 nucleotides: TGTGCCAGCAGCCTAAGCGGAGGACTAGCGGGCACCGGGGAGCTGTTTTTT.

The chain links TRBV30 to TRBJ2-5; D might be TRBD1 (6 bases). The J call may be in error: the DNA end matches TRBJ2-7 better. The CDR3 covers 12 residues. The germline V gene encodes CDR1 GTSNPN and CDR2 SVGIG (reference sequence). In DNA form, the CDR3 reads TGTGCCTGGAGTAGGGGGAGCTACGAGCAGTACTTC. Its translation: CAWSRGSYEQYF.

This rearrangement joins TRBV4-1 to TRBJ2-2, with TRBD2 as a possible D gene (5 bases). CDR1 is MGHRA and CDR2 is YSYEKL in the germline V gene. The V end lost 0 bases, the J end lost 3 bases, and 8 bases lay between the germline ends. The CDR3 consists of 15 residues. The CDR3 DNA is TGCGCCAGCAGCCAAGAGGGAGCTGACACCGGGGAGCTGTTTTTT. Protein sequence: CASSQEGADTGELFF.

This chain connects TRBV19 to TRBJ2-5; possibly TRBD1 for D (5 bases). The V end was cut by 6 bases, the J end by 8 bases, with 13 bases between. Germline V gene data show CDR1 as LNHDA and CDR2 as SQIVND (reference sequence). This CDR3 is 12 amino acids long. DNA for the CDR3: TGTGCCAGTAGAGGGGCCCGACGAACCCAGTACTTC. This sequence encodes CASRGARRTQYF.

The chain couples TRBV6-1 to TRBJ2-5, with 10 bases identical to TRBD1. This CDR3 has 15 amino acids. J gave up 7 bases and V 3 bases, and 8 bases lay outside the gene matches. Germline lookup yields CDR1 MNHNS and CDR2 SASEGT. In DNA, the CDR3 is TGTGCCAGCAGTGACCTAGACAGGGGGCTCGTGACCCAGTACTTC. This encodes CASSDLDRGLVTQYF.

The chain carries TRBV20-1 and TRBJ2-5; D might be TRBD2 (5 bases). Trimming cost V 0 bases and J 11 bases, with 10 bases left between them. The CDR3 is made up of 11 amino acids. Germline CDR1 and CDR2: DFQATT and SNEGSKA (reference sequence). CDR3 nucleotides: TGCAGTGCTAGAGATGGCAGGAGGCAGTACTTC. Amino acids: CSARDGRRQYF.

This chain connects TRBV28 to TRBJ2-7; D uncertain. Germline CDR1 is MDHEN and CDR2 is SYDVKM. The CDR3 has 14 residues. Between the trimmed V and J ends, which lost 2 bases and 5 bases, there was a span of 13 bases. The CDR3: CASSLRVPPDEQYF. In nucleotides, the CDR3 is TGTGCCAGCAGTTTACGAGTGCCCCCGGACGAGCAGTACTTC. Filled out from reference TRBV28 and TRBJ2-7, the complete variable domain reads DVKVTQSSRYLVKRTGEKVFLECVQDMDHENMFWYRQDPGLGLRLIYFSYDVKMKEKGDIPEGYSVSREKKERFSLILESASTNQTSMYLCASSLRVPPDEQYFGPGTRLTVT.

The CDR3 is CAWSVGQVNTEAFF. Written as DNA, the CDR3 is TGTGCCTGGAGTGTCGGCCAGGTGAACACTGAAGCTTTCTTT. The rearrangement joins TRBV30 to TRBJ1-1; no clear D. The CDR3 runs 14 residues. Deletions cut 0 bases from V and 0 bases from J, with 8 bases between. CDR1 is GTSNPN, CDR2 SVGIG, per germline (reference sequence).

The genes are TRBV4-3 and TRBJ1-1; 12 nucleotides agree with TRBD1. The CDR3 extends over 21 amino acids. Germline V gene data show CDR1 as LGHNA and CDR2 as YSLEER. With 1 base clipped from V and 1 base from J, the junction kept 16 bases outside the gene matches. The CDR3 sequence is CASSQAYRDRGLSVTNTEAFF. The CDR3 DNA reads as TGCGCCAGCAGCCAAGCGTATCGGGACAGGGGGCTTTCGGTTACGAACACTGAAGCTTTCTTT.

The chain recombines TRBV27 with TRBJ1-5; 8 bases align to TRBD1. Germline-derived CDR1 and CDR2 are MNHEY and SMNVEV (reference sequence). This CDR3 comprises 15 residues. Trimming took 4 bases from V and 2 from J; bases not matched to a gene: 4. The CDR3 protein is CASSSGQGGNQPQHF. CDR3 coding DNA: TGTGCCAGCAGTTCTGGACAGGGAGGCAATCAGCCCCAGCATTTT.

CDR3 protein: CASMGGGHINIQYF. In DNA form, the CDR3 reads TGTGCCAGTATGGGTGGGGGACATATAAACATTCAGTACTTC. V and J are TRBV19 and TRBJ2-4; tentatively, D is TRBD1 (6 bases). From germline, CDR1 is LNHDA and CDR2 SQIVND (reference sequence). The ends were cut back, 7 bases at V and 6 bases at J, with 16 bases in the middle. This CDR3 spans 14 amino acids.